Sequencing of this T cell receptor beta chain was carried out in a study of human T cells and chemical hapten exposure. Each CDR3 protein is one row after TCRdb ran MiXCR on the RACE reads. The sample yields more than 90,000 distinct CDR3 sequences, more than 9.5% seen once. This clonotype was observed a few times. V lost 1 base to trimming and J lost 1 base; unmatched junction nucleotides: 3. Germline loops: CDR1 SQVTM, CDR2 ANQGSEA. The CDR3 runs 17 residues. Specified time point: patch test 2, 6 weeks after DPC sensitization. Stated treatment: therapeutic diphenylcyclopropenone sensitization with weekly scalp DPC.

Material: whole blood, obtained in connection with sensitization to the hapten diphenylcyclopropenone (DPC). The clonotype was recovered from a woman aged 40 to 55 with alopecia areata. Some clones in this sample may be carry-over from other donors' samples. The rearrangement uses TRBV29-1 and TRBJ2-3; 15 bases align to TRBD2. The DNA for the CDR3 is TGCAGCGTTGAAGGGACTAGCGGGAGGGCCGGCACAGATACGCAGTATTTT. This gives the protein CSVEGTSGRAGTDTQYF.